This T cell receptor beta chain is drawn from a study of regulatory T cells in long-lasting Graves disease. This clonotype turned up a few times. Germline values: CDR1 MNHEY, CDR2 SVGAGI. Trimming cost V 2 bases and J 0 bases; bases outside gene matches: 11. The CDR3 is made up of 18 amino acids. Construction of TCR beta libraries relied on iRepertoire HTBI primers and on Arm-PCR targeting CDR3 regions. TCRdb re-called the multiplex PCR reads through MiXCR, storing one row per CDR3 protein. The sample consists of just over 600,000 distinct CDR3 sequences, around 17% of them appearing once. Time point: newly diagnosed GD, antithyroid drugs for less than 3 months. Construction of the TCR library relied on RNA isolated from PBMCs. These same records also appear under a second study, on T cells in Graves' hyperthyroidism and ophthalmopathy.

The source of this sequence is a woman aged 25 to 39 with Graves disease. The source material was peripheral blood mononuclear cells (PBMCs), sampled at new diagnosis, from a patient treated with antithyroid drugs. The rearrangement uses TRBV6-5 and TRBJ2-3, with 7 bases fitting TRBD1. This chain's CDR3 is CASSYRRAGTASTDTQYF. The CDR3 nucleotides read TGTGCCAGCAGTTACAGAAGGGCCGGGACAGCTAGCACAGATACGCAGTATTTT.